Following are 25 T cell receptor beta chains from one sample sequenced in a study of blood T cell repertoires in COVID-19. Data came from immunoSEQ multiplex PCR; TCRdb stores just in-frame clones and leaves some out. The table shows approximately 160,000 clones, with 85% occurring only once. The sample was peripheral blood. These receptors came from an older woman with COVID-19, enrolled during active disease.

This clone came up a few times. The chain has TRBV19 and TRBJ2-2; 8 bases match TRBD1. V trimming: 4 bases; J trimming: 7 bases; junction bases outside the gene matches: 5. There are 14 residues in the CDR3. The V gene's germline CDR1 is LNHDA and CDR2 SQIVND (reference sequence). The CDR3 loop reads CASSTTGVRGELFF. The CDR3 DNA sequence: TGTGCCAGTAGTACGACAGGGGTACGCGGGGAGCTGTTTTTT.

CDR3 loop: CASRTGDSPDNEQFF. For the CDR3, the DNA is TGCGCCAGCCGGACAGGGGACAGCCCTGACAATGAGCAGTTCTTC. This chain uses TRBV5-1 with TRBJ2-1; 9 bases map to TRBD1. V dropped 7 bases and J dropped 5; count of bases not matched to a gene: 10. The CDR3 contains 15 residues. CDR1 is SGHRS, CDR2 YFSETQ, per germline.

The V call is TRBV6-5, the J call TRBJ2-1, with D possibly being TRBD2 (5 bases). Trimming cost V 3 bases and J 5 bases, with 11 bases left between them. CDR1 and CDR2 (germline): MNHEY, SVGAGI. The CDR3 extends over 14 amino acids. The CDR3 DNA follows: TGTGCCAGCAGTTATAGGGAGATGCACAATGAGCAGTTCTTC. It is translated as CASSYREMHNEQFF.

The genes are TRBV30 and TRBJ2-5; 14 bases match TRBD2. Germline V gene sequence: CDR1 GTSNPN, CDR2 SVGIG (reference sequence). V gave up 2 bases and J gave up 7 bases; unmatched junction bases: 6. The CDR3 has 15 residues. CDR3 coding DNA: TGTGCCTGGAGTAGACTAGCGGGGGGGCTTGGGACCCAGTACTTC. Its translation: CAWSRLAGGLGTQYF. Drawing the rest from reference TRBV30 and TRBJ2-5, the complete variable domain is SQTIHQWPATLVQPVGSPLSLECTVEGTSNPNLYWYRQAAGRGLQLLFYSVGIGQISSEVPQNLSASRPQDRQFILSSKKLLLSDSGFYLCAWSRLAGGLGTQYFGPGTRLLVL.

The genes are TRBV2 and TRBJ2-3; a weak D match, TRBD2 (6 bases). The CDR3 is 14 amino acids. CDR1 SNHLY and CDR2 FYNNEI come from the germline V gene. Deletions cut 4 bases from V and 1 base from J, with 9 bases between. The chain's CDR3 is CASSVGEGTDTQYF. The CDR3 DNA sequence: TGTGCCAGCAGTGTGGGGGAGGGCACAGATACGCAGTATTTT.

The genes are TRBV2 and TRBJ2-3; the match to TRBD2 covers 8 bases. Germline V CDR1 and CDR2: SNHLY, FYNNEI. The J segment lost 2 bases and the V segment lost 6 bases, leaving 7 bases of the junction unmatched. The length of the CDR3 is 15 residues. The CDR3 spells CASRFPGGFTDTQYF. CDR3 nucleotide sequence: TGTGCCAGCAGGTTCCCGGGAGGGTTCACAGATACGCAGTATTTT.

This clone was counted once. The chain employs TRBV2 and TRBJ1-3, with D possibly TRBD1 on 5 matching bases. V was cut by 4 bases and J by 0 bases, with 7 bases left in between. CDR1 and CDR2 (germline): SNHLY, FYNNEI. CDR3 length: 14 residues. For the CDR3, the DNA is TGTGCCAGCAGTGGACAGCTCTCTGGAAACACCATATATTTT. Translating gives CASSGQLSGNTIYF.

The V gene is TRBV9, the J gene TRBJ1-6; 7 nucleotides match TRBD1. This CDR3 contains 15 residues. Germline assignment: CDR1 SGDLS and CDR2 YYNGEE. With V trimmed by 0 bases and J by 10 bases, 7 bases remained unmatched. The CDR3 spells CASSVATGVGSPLHF. CDR3 DNA: TGTGCCAGCAGCGTAGCCACAGGGGTAGGCTCACCCCTCCACTTT.

The chain employs TRBV5-1 and TRBJ2-2; 8 bases match TRBD2. V dropped 1 base and J dropped 1; count of bases not matched to a gene: 6. The length of the CDR3 is 17 residues. Germline V gene lookup returns CDR1 SGHRS and CDR2 YFSETQ. CDR3 protein: CASSLRSSGLNTGELFF. The DNA for the CDR3 is TGCGCCAGCAGCTTGAGGTCTAGCGGGTTGAACACCGGGGAGCTGTTTTTT.

The chain couples TRBV7-9 to TRBJ2-7; perhaps TRBD2 as D (6 bases). This CDR3 comprises 14 residues. Trimming shortened V by 3 bases and J by 7 bases, and 16 bases separated the two germline ends. Germline loops: CDR1 SEHNR, CDR2 FQNEAQ (reference sequence). Here the CDR3 reads CASSFHGGSGEQYF. The CDR3 DNA reads as TGTGCCAGCAGCTTCCACGGAGGGTCGGGGGAGCAGTACTTC.

This clone is a singleton in its sample. The CDR3 nucleotides are TGTGCTAGTGCATGGCGGGAGGTGGATCAGCCCCAGCATTTT. Its protein is CASAWREVDQPQHF. The chain combines TRBV12-5 with TRBJ1-5; D not certain. CDR3 length: 14 amino acids. V dropped 7 bases and J dropped 5 bases, with 15 bases sitting between them. Germline lookup yields CDR1 LGHNT and CDR2 FRNRAP.

V is TRBV7-3 and J is TRBJ1-1, with 8 bases matching TRBD1. The CDR3 length is 17 residues. Per germline, CDR1 SGHTA and CDR2 FQGTGA. J lost 1 base, V lost 2 bases, and 9 bases had no gene match. DNA of the CDR3: TGTGCCAGCAGCTTATGGGGCAGGGGGCGCGGGAACACTGAAGCTTTCTTT. Protein product: CASSLWGRGRGNTEAFF.

Only a few counts were recorded for this clone. The chain uses TRBV18 and TRBJ1-2; 8 bases line up with TRBD1. The CDR3 contains 14 residues. V shed 3 bases and J 3 bases; nucleotides not matched to a gene: 3. Germline-derived CDR1 and CDR2 are KGHSH and LQKENI. The chain's CDR3 is CASSPSGGHYGYTF. In DNA form, the CDR3 reads TGTGCCAGCTCACCCTCAGGGGGCCACTATGGCTACACCTTC.

The chain is built from TRBV5-6 and TRBJ1-3, with 7 nucleotides matching TRBD1. Germline CDR1 and CDR2: SGHDT and YYEEEE. This CDR3 comprises 17 residues. Trimming at V came to 3 bases and at J to 0 bases, leaving 9 bases not matched to a gene. As DNA, the CDR3 is TGTGCCAGCAGCTCTCTATTGACAGGGAGCTCTGGAAACACCATATATTTT. Its protein is CASSSLLTGSSGNTIYF. The variable domain in full, completed from reference TRBV5-6 and TRBJ1-3, reads DAGVTQSPTHLIKTRGQQVTLRCSPKSGHDTVSWYQQALGQGPQFIFQYYEEEERQRGNFPDRFSGHQFPNYSSELNVNALLLGDSALYLCASSSLLTGSSGNTIYFGEGSWLTVV.

This chain uses TRBV18 with TRBJ1-2; no definite D call. This CDR3 has 14 residues. From germline, CDR1 is KGHSH and CDR2 LQKENI. The V end lost 8 bases, the J end lost 4 bases, and 17 bases lay between the germline ends. The DNA of the CDR3 is TGTGCCAGCCAACCGCCGGGTGCGGGCTATGGCTACACCTTC. Amino acid sequence: CASQPPGAGYGYTF.

The J gene is TRBJ2-3, the V gene TRBV4-1, with D possibly TRBD2 on 6 matching bases. Germline assignment: CDR1 MGHRA and CDR2 YSYEKL. Between the trimmed V and J ends, which lost 1 base and 0 bases, there was a span of 11 bases. This CDR3 contains 16 residues. The CDR3: CASSQARGTSTDTQYF. The CDR3 region has the DNA TGCGCCAGCAGCCAAGCGCGGGGTACTAGCACAGATACGCAGTATTTT.

The rearrangement joins TRBV5-6 to TRBJ1-1; the match to TRBD1 covers 7 bases. J lost 8 bases, V lost 4 bases, and 14 bases had no gene match. The CDR3 runs to 15 residues. The germline V gene has CDR1 SGHDT and CDR2 YYEEEE. CDR3 nucleotides: TGTGCCAGCAGCCCCAACTACAGGGGATCTGCAGAAGCTTTCTTT. This translates into CASSPNYRGSAEAFF.

The chain carries TRBV27 and TRBJ2-3; D remains ambiguous. V was trimmed by 6 bases and J by 5 bases, leaving 15 bases between them. The CDR3 is 14 residues long. CDR1 is MNHEY and CDR2 is SMNVEV in the germline V gene (reference sequence). DNA for the CDR3: TGTGCCAGCAGCGGCCTTCCGCGCGGAGATACGCAGTATTTT. This codes for CASSGLPRGDTQYF.

The J gene is TRBJ1-5, the V gene TRBV9, with D perhaps TRBD1 (5 bases). The length of the CDR3 is 15 residues. Trimming cost V 0 bases and J 1 base, with 8 bases left between them. Germline V lookup: CDR1 SGDLS, CDR2 YYNGEE. CDR3 amino acids: CASSVGSGSNQPQHF. For the CDR3, the DNA is TGTGCCAGCAGCGTAGGTTCAGGGAGCAATCAGCCCCAGCATTTT.

This clone was detected only a few times. The gene calls are TRBV18 and TRBJ1-6, with 11 bases identical to TRBD1. With 3 bases clipped from V and 9 bases from J, the junction kept 7 bases outside the gene matches. CDR3 size: 16 residues. The germline CDR1 and CDR2 sequences are KGHSH and LQKENI. The CDR3: CASSPVGQGASSPLHF. CDR3 sequence (DNA): TGTGCCAGCTCACCTGTCGGACAGGGGGCTTCTTCACCCCTCCACTTT.

This clone was counted a single time. V gene TRBV6-1 combines with J gene TRBJ2-2; 12 nucleotides agree with TRBD1. Germline V lookup: CDR1 MNHNS, CDR2 SASEGT. The ends lost 2 bases at V and 8 bases at J; junction bases unmatched: 6. The CDR3 spans 16 residues. As DNA, the CDR3 is TGTGCCAGCAGTGAATGGGGACAGGGGGCTGCGGGGGAGCTGTTTTTT. Translating gives CASSEWGQGAAGELFF.

This chain connects TRBV18 to TRBJ2-7; 7 bases are a match to TRBD1. The V gene end was trimmed by 4 bases and the J gene end by 7 bases; junction bases not matched to a gene: 10. There are 14 residues in the CDR3. CDR1 and CDR2 (germline): KGHSH, LQKENI. The CDR3 bases are TGTGCCAGCTCACTTGAGAGGACAGGCGGGGAGCAGTACTTC. The encoded protein is CASSLERTGGEQYF. The complete variable domain, with remaining parts taken from reference TRBV18 and TRBJ2-7, reads NAGVMQNPRHLVRRRGQEARLRCSPMKGHSHVYWYRQLPEEGLKFMVYLQKENIIDESGMPKERFSAEFPKEGPSILRIQQVVRGDSAAYFCASSLERTGGEQYFGPGTRLTVT.

In this sample, this clone turned up a few times. This sample also contains other DNA sequences that code for the same CDR3. This chain connects TRBV3-1 (or the pseudogene TRBV3-2) to TRBJ1-1; TRBD1 is a possible D gene (6 bases). The CDR3 spans 14 residues. V dropped 4 bases and J dropped 1 base, with 10 bases sitting between them. From germline, CDR1 is LGHDT and CDR2 YNNKEL (reference sequence). This CDR3 reads CASSLGQRNTEAFF. Here the CDR3 DNA reads TGTGCCAGCAGCCTTGGACAGAGGAACACTGAAGCTTTCTTT.

The CDR3 here is CASAAGLSNQPQHF. DNA for the CDR3: TGTGCCAGTGCCGCGGGGCTAAGCAATCAGCCCCAGCATTTT. V is TRBV19 and J is TRBJ1-5; a weak D match, TRBD1 (5 bases). There are 14 residues in the CDR3. The germline CDR1 and CDR2 sequences are LNHDA and SQIVND (reference sequence). Trimming left V 8 bases short and J 1 base short, with 12 bases between.

This sequence joins TRBV19 and TRBJ2-1, with D perhaps matching TRBD1 (5 bases). V gave up 7 bases and J gave up 5 bases, with 12 bases separating them. Germline CDR1 is LNHDA and CDR2 is SQIVND (reference sequence). The CDR3 is 13 amino acids. CDR3 sequence: CASTLTENNEQFF. CDR3 nucleotides: TGTGCCAGTACCCTGACAGAGAACAATGAGCAGTTCTTC.